This paragraph covers one T cell receptor (beta chain) sequence. As yet, its antigen is unknown. The CDR3 is 14 amino acids. Trimming cost V 5 bases and J 3 bases, with 10 bases left between them. The germline gives CDR1 LGHNA, CDR2 YNFKEQ. The data derive from a study of T cell responses to AZD1222 COVID-19 vaccine. General study results and limits: Clonal diversity was possibly underestimated, and the donors were mostly white British, with more females. Only after the peak T cell response were repertoires sampled. AZD1222 recipients seropositive at baseline numbered only six or seven. The study found Spike-specific TCR breadth and depth rose after two AZD1222 doses.

TCRdb keeps only in-frame clones here, not all; method: immunoSEQ multiplex PCR. The table shows approximately 110,000 clones, with 70% to 90% occurring only once. Sample: peripheral blood, taken 28 days after the second AZD1222 dose. This TCR came from an adult who received the AZD1222 COVID-19 vaccine. This chain links TRBV4-2 with TRBJ2-2; no clear D. CDR3 nucleotide sequence: TGTGCCAGCAGCAGTTGGACGGACACCGGGGAGCTGTTTTTT. Translation: CASSSWTDTGELFF.